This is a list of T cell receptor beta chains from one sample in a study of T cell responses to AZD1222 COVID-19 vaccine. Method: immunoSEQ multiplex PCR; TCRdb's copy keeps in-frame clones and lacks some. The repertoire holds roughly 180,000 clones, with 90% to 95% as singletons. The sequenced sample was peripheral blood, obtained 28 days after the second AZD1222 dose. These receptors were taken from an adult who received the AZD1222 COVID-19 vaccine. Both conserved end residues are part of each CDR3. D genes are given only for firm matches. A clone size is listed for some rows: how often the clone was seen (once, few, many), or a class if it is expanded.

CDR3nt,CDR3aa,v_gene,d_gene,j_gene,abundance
TGTGCCCCCACGACTAGCGGGGGAACCTACGAGCAGTACTTC,CAPTTSGGTYEQYF,TRBV25-1,TRBD2,TRBJ2-7,NA
TGTGCCAGCAGCCTGAAAATAGGGAACACTGAAGCTTTCTTT,CASSLKIGNTEAFF,TRBV2,NA,TRBJ1-1,once
TGTGCCAGCAGCTCCATCAGGGTGACAGGCAATCAGCCCCAGCATTTT,CASSSIRVTGNQPQHF,TRBV5-6,NA,TRBJ1-5,once
TGTGCCAGTAGGAAGGCGTCGGGGACCTATAATTCACCCCTCCACTTT,CASRKASGTYNSPLHF,TRBV19,NA,TRBJ1-6,NA
TGTGCCAGCTCACCAGTTGACGGAGCTTATGGCTACACCTTC,CASSPVDGAYGYTF,TRBV18,NA,TRBJ1-2,NA
TGTGCCAGCACAGGGTCAGGCACCGGGGAGCTGTTTTTT,CASTGSGTGELFF,TRBV27,NA,TRBJ2-2,NA
TGTGCCAGCAGTTACACCCCTCAGGCCCGTATTTTCTCTGGGGCCAACGTCCTGACTTTC,CASSYTPQARIFSGANVLTF,TRBV6-7,NA,TRBJ2-6,NA
TGCGCCAGCAGCTTGTCGGGCGGGAACACTGAAGCTTTCTTT,CASSLSGGNTEAFF,TRBV5-1,NA,TRBJ1-1,NA
TGTGCCAGCTCACTAGACAGAGCCCTTAATGAAAAACTGTTTTTT,CASSLDRALNEKLFF,TRBV18,NA,TRBJ1-4,NA
TGCGCCAGCAGCCAAAGGACAGGGGGGTGGACTGAAGCTTTCTTT,CASSQRTGGWTEAFF,TRBV4-3,TRBD1,TRBJ1-1,NA
TGCGCCAGCAGCGCGGGGGGGCCGATAGGAACGGCCATATATTTT,CASSAGGPIGTAIYF,TRBV5-1,NA,TRBJ1-3,once
TGTGCCAGCGGCGGGGGAGGGGGTACGGATGGCTACACCTTC,CASGGGGGTDGYTF,TRBV2,NA,TRBJ1-2,NA
TGTGCCACCAGCAAAGACAGGGTCTACACCTTC,CATSKDRVYTF,TRBV15,TRBD1,TRBJ1-2,NA
TGTGCCAGCAGGCCCATCGGGATGAGCTCTGGAAACACCATATATTTT,CASRPIGMSSGNTIYF,TRBV27,NA,TRBJ1-3,NA
TGTGCCAGTAGTCAACAGGGGGCGGGCAATCAGCCCCAGCATTTT,CASSQQGAGNQPQHF,TRBV19,TRBD1,TRBJ1-5,NA
TGCGCCAGCAGCTGGAGGGCAGGGTCCAATGAAAAACTGTTTTTT,CASSWRAGSNEKLFF,TRBV5-1,NA,TRBJ1-4,NA
TGTGCCAGCAGCTTAGAGGGGGGCCGGGGGTCCTACGAGCAGTACTTC,CASSLEGGRGSYEQYF,TRBV27,NA,TRBJ2-7,NA
TGTGCCAGCAGCGCCGAGGGCTATGGCTACACCTTC,CASSAEGYGYTF,TRBV11-3,NA,TRBJ1-2,NA
TGTGCCAGCTCCCAGGATACAGGGATCACTGAAGCTTTCTTT,CASSQDTGITEAFF,TRBV18,NA,TRBJ1-1,NA
TGTGCCAGCAGTGTACGGGGAGGGGCTGGGGCCAACGTCCTGACTTTC,CASSVRGGAGANVLTF,TRBV6-4,TRBD2,TRBJ2-6,NA
TGTGCCAGCAGCCCTGGGGGTCGGAACACTGAAGCTTTCTTT,CASSPGGRNTEAFF,TRBV28,NA,TRBJ1-1,NA
TGTGCCAGCAGCTCTACAGATAGCAATCAGCCCCAGCATTTT,CASSSTDSNQPQHF,TRBV7-9,NA,TRBJ1-5,NA
TGTGCCAGCAGCTCTGACCCCAGCGCTCAAGAGACCCAGTACTTC,CASSSDPSAQETQYF,TRBV7-9,NA,TRBJ2-5,NA
TGTGCCAGCAAGGGACCTCCGGGACACCGTGGCACTGAAGCTTTCTTT,CASKGPPGHRGTEAFF,TRBV28,NA,TRBJ1-1,NA
TGCGCCAGCAGCCAAGATCACCTAGAAGACTCCTACGAGCAGTACTTC,CASSQDHLEDSYEQYF,TRBV4-1,NA,TRBJ2-7,NA
TGTGCCAGCAGCCCCAGCATCACAGGTTCCCAAGAGACCCAGTACTTC,CASSPSITGSQETQYF,TRBV3-1/TRBV3-2,NA,TRBJ2-5,NA
TGTGCCAGCAGCTCCTATCGGTCCGGGGAGCTGTTTTTT,CASSSYRSGELFF,TRBV11-3,NA,TRBJ2-2,NA
TGTGCCAGCAGCGTAGGGGGTGAGGGTGAAAAACTGTTTTTT,CASSVGGEGEKLFF,TRBV9,NA,TRBJ1-4,NA
TGTGCCAGTCACTACCAGGGTGGTTCACCCCTCCACTTT,CASHYQGGSPLHF,TRBV19,NA,TRBJ1-6,once
TGTGCCAGCAGCCCGGGGAATGAAGCGGGAGGAAAAACCGGGGAGCTGTTTTTT,CASSPGNEAGGKTGELFF,TRBV4-2,TRBD2,TRBJ2-2,NA
TGCGCCAGCAGCTTGGGGGCCAGCGGAGAAGAGACCCAGTACTTC,CASSLGASGEETQYF,TRBV5-1,NA,TRBJ2-5,NA
TGTGCCAGCTCACCAGGCAGGCCGCGTGGACCCACCGGGGAGCTGTTTTTT,CASSPGRPRGPTGELFF,TRBV18,NA,TRBJ2-2,NA
TGTGCCACCAGCCAGGAGCGGGTTAGCAATCAGCCCCAGCATTTT,CATSQERVSNQPQHF,TRBV15,NA,TRBJ1-5,NA
TGTGCCACCAGCAGAGATACTAGCGGGGGGTATAACATTCAGTACTTC,CATSRDTSGGYNIQYF,TRBV15,TRBD2,TRBJ2-4,once
TGTGCCAGCAGCTTACCAGATTCCTACGAGCAGTACTTC,CASSLPDSYEQYF,TRBV7-9,NA,TRBJ2-7,NA
TGTGCCAGCAGCTTAGCGGAGACCAGAATGGCTGAAGCTTTCTTT,CASSLAETRMAEAFF,TRBV7-2,NA,TRBJ1-1,NA
TGTGCCAGCAATGGAGGCACTGAAGCTTTCTTT,CASNGGTEAFF,TRBV6-5,NA,TRBJ1-1,NA
TGTGCCAGCAGTTCCTTTCTTGACAGGGTTCGTAACAATGAGCAGTTCTTC,CASSSFLDRVRNNEQFF,TRBV6-2/TRBV6-3,TRBD1,TRBJ2-1,NA
TGCGCCAGCAGCTGGACAGGGCCCACCGGGGAGCTGTTTTTT,CASSWTGPTGELFF,TRBV5-1,TRBD1,TRBJ2-2,NA
TGCGCCAGCAGCTTACAGGGGGTCCAAGAGACCCAGTACTTC,CASSLQGVQETQYF,TRBV5-1,TRBD1,TRBJ2-5,NA
TGTGCCACCACGGATCAGGGGGCCGGGGAGCTGTTTTTT,CATTDQGAGELFF,TRBV24-1,TRBD1,TRBJ2-2,NA
TGTGCCAGCAGCAGGGACTGGGGATCAGCCGAAGCCCAGCATTTT,CASSRDWGSAEAQHF,TRBV28,NA,TRBJ1-5,NA
TGTGCCAGCCGCACCATAGGCTCAGGGACGGAAGCTTTCTTT,CASRTIGSGTEAFF,TRBV3-1/TRBV3-2,NA,TRBJ1-1,NA
TGTGCCAGCAGCTCCGGACAGGGGGCCCGCACTGAAGCTTTCTTT,CASSSGQGARTEAFF,TRBV5-6,TRBD1,TRBJ1-1,NA
TGTGCCAGCAGCTGGGGGGTGGGGACAGGGAGTTCACCCCTCCACTTT,CASSWGVGTGSSPLHF,TRBV5-5,TRBD1,TRBJ1-6,NA
TGTGCCAGCAGTTTAGGGGGAACTGGGGAGCAGTACTTC,CASSLGGTGEQYF,TRBV28,NA,TRBJ2-7,NA
TGCGCCAGCAAGATGGAGGGAAACACTGAAGCTTTCTTT,CASKMEGNTEAFF,TRBV4-3,NA,TRBJ1-1,NA
TGTGCCACCACAGGGGGGGATCATCAGCCCCAGCATTTT,CATTGGDHQPQHF,TRBV10-3,TRBD1,TRBJ1-5,NA
TGTGCCAGCACCGGACTAGCGGGGGGCAAAGACACAGATACGCAGTATTTT,CASTGLAGGKDTDTQYF,TRBV2,TRBD2,TRBJ2-3,NA
TGCGCCAGCAGCTCACTAGCGGGCCAGTACAATGAGCAGTTCTTC,CASSSLAGQYNEQFF,TRBV5-1,TRBD2,TRBJ2-1,NA
TGTGCCAGCAGCTTAGTCGGTCTAGCGGGTGGTGAGCAGTTCTTC,CASSLVGLAGGEQFF,TRBV7-2,TRBD2,TRBJ2-1,NA
TGTGCCAGCAGCTTACCCCAGCGAGGCTACACCTTC,CASSLPQRGYTF,TRBV11-1,NA,TRBJ1-2,NA
TGTGCCAGCAGCGGACGACAGGGCGACACTGAAGCTTTCTTT,CASSGRQGDTEAFF,TRBV9,TRBD1,TRBJ1-1,NA
TGTGCCAGCAGCTTTGGGACGGCAACGGGTGAAGCTTTCTTT,CASSFGTATGEAFF,TRBV5-5,NA,TRBJ1-1,NA
TGTGCCAGCAGCGTAGGTCCACAGGGGGCAGATACGCAGTATTTT,CASSVGPQGADTQYF,TRBV9,TRBD1,TRBJ2-3,NA
TGCGCCAGCAGCTTAAGGGGCCAGGCCTACAATGAGCAGTTCTTC,CASSLRGQAYNEQFF,TRBV5-1,NA,TRBJ2-1,NA